Below are 2 T cell receptor beta chains sequenced from a single sample in a study of T cell changes during pregnancy in multiple sclerosis. Assay used: immunoSEQ multiplex PCR; TCRdb lists only in-frame clones, some missing. The sample lists 80,000 to 95,000 clones; approximately 92% were seen once. The sequencing here drew on peripheral blood, taken in the third trimester of pregnancy. The origin of the receptors is a female donor in good health, enrolled as a control in a pregnancy study.

The chain combines TRBV2 with TRBJ2-7; D is unresolved. V lost 6 bases, J lost 0 bases, and 12 bases lay in between. Germline V gene sequence: CDR1 SNHLY, CDR2 FYNNEI. The CDR3 is 14 residues long. This CDR3 reads CASRIDSYSYEQYF. In nucleotides, the CDR3 is TGTGCCAGCAGGATTGACTCATACTCCTACGAGCAGTACTTC.

J is TRBJ2-7 and V is TRBV30; 7 bases match TRBD1. With V trimmed by 2 bases and J by 0 bases, 1 base remained unmatched. Germline V gene sequence: CDR1 GTSNPN, CDR2 SVGIG (reference sequence). This CDR3 comprises 13 residues. In DNA, the CDR3 is TGTGCCTGGAGTTGGGACAGCTCCTACGAGCAGTACTTC. Translated, it gives CAWSWDSSYEQYF.